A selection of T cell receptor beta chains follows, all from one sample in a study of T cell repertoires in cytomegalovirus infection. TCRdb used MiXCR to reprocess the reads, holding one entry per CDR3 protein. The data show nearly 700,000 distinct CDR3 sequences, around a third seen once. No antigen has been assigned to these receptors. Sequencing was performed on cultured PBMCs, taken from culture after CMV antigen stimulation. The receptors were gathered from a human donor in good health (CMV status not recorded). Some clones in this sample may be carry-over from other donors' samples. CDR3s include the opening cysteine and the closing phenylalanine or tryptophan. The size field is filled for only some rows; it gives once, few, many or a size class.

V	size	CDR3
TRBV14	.	CASSPQGASTEAFF
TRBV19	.	CARERFSSSYNEQFF
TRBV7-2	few	CARGRYRRRPYEQYF
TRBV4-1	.	CASAGGGENEKLFF
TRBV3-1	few	CASSNIGLAGTDTQYF
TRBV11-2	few	CASSDRQETQYF
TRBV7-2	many	CASSLSVAPTYNEQFF
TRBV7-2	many	CASSGNLNTEAFF
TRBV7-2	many	CASSLRTGLAVNEQFF
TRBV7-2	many	CASSRRPYEQYF
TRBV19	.	CASSIFESGELFF
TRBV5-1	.	CASSLRVGPYNEQFF
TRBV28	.	CASSFPREEVDTQYF
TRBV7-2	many	CASEGGPGNIQYF
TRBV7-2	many	CASSSLTANSGNTIYF
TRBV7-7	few	CASSPSTDEQFF
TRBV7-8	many	CASSERGYYEQYF
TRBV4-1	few	CASSQRALSGNTIYF